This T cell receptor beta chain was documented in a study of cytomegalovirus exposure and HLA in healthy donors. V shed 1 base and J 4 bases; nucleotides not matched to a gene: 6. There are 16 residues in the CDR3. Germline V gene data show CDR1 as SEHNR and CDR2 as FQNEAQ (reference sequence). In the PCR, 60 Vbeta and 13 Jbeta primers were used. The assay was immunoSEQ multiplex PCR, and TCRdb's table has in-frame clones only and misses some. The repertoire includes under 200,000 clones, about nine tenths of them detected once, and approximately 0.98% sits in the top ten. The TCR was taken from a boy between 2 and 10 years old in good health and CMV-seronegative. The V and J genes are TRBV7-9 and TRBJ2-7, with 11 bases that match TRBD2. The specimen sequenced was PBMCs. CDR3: CASSLVPSGGTYEQYF. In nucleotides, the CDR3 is TGTGCCAGCAGCTTAGTTCCTAGCGGGGGGACTTACGAGCAGTACTTC. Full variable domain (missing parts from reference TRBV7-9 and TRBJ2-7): DTGVSQNPRHKITKRGQNVTFRCDPISEHNRLYWYRQTLGQGPEFLTYFQNEAQLEKSRLLSDRFSAERPKGSFSTLEIQRTEQGDSAMYLCASSLVPSGGTYEQYFGPGTRLTVT.